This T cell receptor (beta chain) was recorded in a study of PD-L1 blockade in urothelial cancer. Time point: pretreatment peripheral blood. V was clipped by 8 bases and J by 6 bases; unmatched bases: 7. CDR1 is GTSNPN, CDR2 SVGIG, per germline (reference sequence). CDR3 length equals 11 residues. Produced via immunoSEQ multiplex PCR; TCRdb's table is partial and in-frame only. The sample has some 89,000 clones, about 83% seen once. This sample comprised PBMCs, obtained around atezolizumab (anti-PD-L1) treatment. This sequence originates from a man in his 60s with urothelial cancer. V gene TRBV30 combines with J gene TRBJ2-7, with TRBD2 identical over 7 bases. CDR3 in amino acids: CAGGVYGEQYF. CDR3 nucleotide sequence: TGTGCCGGGGGGGTGTACGGCGAGCAGTACTTC.